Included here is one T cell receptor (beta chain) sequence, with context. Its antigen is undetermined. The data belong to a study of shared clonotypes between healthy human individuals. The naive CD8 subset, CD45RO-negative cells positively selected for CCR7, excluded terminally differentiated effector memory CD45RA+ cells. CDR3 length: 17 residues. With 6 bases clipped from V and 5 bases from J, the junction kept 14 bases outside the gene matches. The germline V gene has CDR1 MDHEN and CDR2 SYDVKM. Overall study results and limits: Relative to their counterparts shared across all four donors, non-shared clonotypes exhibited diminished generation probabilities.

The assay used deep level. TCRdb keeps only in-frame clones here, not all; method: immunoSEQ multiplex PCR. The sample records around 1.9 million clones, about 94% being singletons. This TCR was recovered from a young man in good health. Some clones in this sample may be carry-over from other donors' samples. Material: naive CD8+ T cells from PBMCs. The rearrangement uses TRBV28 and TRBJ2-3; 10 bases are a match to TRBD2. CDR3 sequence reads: CASRSPSGGLRGDTQYF. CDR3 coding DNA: TGTGCCAGCAGATCCCCTAGCGGGGGTTTGAGGGGAGATACGCAGTATTTT.